This T cell receptor beta chain is drawn from a study of cytomegalovirus exposure and HLA in healthy donors. Study-wide context: Unique TCR beta sequences numbering about 100 million came from 150 million to 200 million T cells in an earlier analysis. Most donors, approximately 82% of some 400 genotyped, fell in the Caucasian-associated ancestry cluster. Study conclusions and caveats: TCR beta chain V- and J-gene trimming was linked, in a later analysis, to a missense variant in DCLRE1C.

PCR was performed using 60 Vbeta and 13 Jbeta primers. Produced via immunoSEQ multiplex PCR; TCRdb's table is partial and in-frame only. The sample carries around 120,000 clones, 81% recorded once. The CDR3 has 15 residues. The germline V gene has CDR1 SEHNR and CDR2 FQNEAQ (reference sequence). J was trimmed by 3 bases and V by 2 bases; bases with no gene match: 5. About this clone: Its antigen is unidentified.

The receptor comes from a man between 18 and 35 years old in good health and CMV-seronegative. The specimen sequenced was PBMCs. The V and J genes are TRBV7-9 and TRBJ2-7; 9 bases are a match to TRBD1. CDR3 amino acids: CASSLFTGGFYEQYF. The CDR3 DNA follows: TGTGCCAGCAGCTTATTTACAGGGGGCTTCTACGAGCAGTACTTC.